Each of the 10 T cell receptor beta chains below was sequenced from the same sample in a study of beta chain features in type 1 diabetes. Expressed TCRB transcripts were sequenced after all isolated RNA was converted to cDNA. The data were produced by immunoSEQ multiplex PCR, yet TCRdb's version contains in-frame clones alone and is incomplete. This table has under 250,000 clones, around a quarter appearing once. Sequenced sample: central memory CD4+ T cells from blood. The receptors shown here come from a man aged 25 to 45 in good health.

This clone has a handful of counts. The chain links TRBV9 to TRBJ2-7; D is possibly TRBD1 (6 bases). This CDR3 has 14 amino acids. Germline lookup yields CDR1 SGDLS and CDR2 YYNGEE. V was shortened by 2 bases and J by 2 bases, with 11 bases between the two germline ends. Here the CDR3 reads CASSVGQSPYEQYF. In DNA, the CDR3 is TGTGCCAGCAGCGTTGGACAGTCACCCTACGAGCAGTACTTC.

A few counts support this clone. The CDR3 here is CARRSADTQYF. DNA for the CDR3: TGTGCCCGACGGAGCGCAGATACGCAGTATTTT. The chain joins TRBV30 to TRBJ2-3, with unresolved D. Germline V gives CDR1 GTSNPN, CDR2 SVGIG (reference sequence). The CDR3 sequence is 11 residues long. The V and J ends lost 8 bases and 4 bases respectively, with 10 bases between them.

The chain joins TRBV5-1 to TRBJ1-5; D perhaps matches TRBD1 (5 bases). The CDR3 is 13 residues long. The V gene's germline CDR1 is SGHRS and CDR2 YFSETQ. V lost 3 bases, J lost 7 bases, and 11 bases lay in between. DNA for the CDR3: TGCGCCAGCAGCTGGGGGACGGGGCAGCCCCAGCATTTT. This sequence encodes CASSWGTGQPQHF.

The chain joins TRBV18 to TRBJ2-5; no definite D call. Trimming left V 3 bases short and J 7 bases short, with 9 bases between. Germline V gene data show CDR1 as KGHSH and CDR2 as LQKENI. The CDR3 extends over 12 amino acids. The CDR3 DNA reads as TGTGCCAGCTCACCCTCCGACGGGACCCAGTACTTC. Encoded protein: CASSPSDGTQYF.

This clone was seen many times. The CDR3 spells CASISLGSTDTQYF. The DNA for the CDR3 is TGTGCCAGCATATCTCTGGGGAGCACAGATACGCAGTATTTT. The chain couples TRBV2 to TRBJ2-3; no firm D call. V was trimmed by 7 bases and J by 0 bases, leaving 11 bases between them. The CDR3 has 14 residues. Germline CDR1 reads SNHLY; CDR2 reads FYNNEI. Combining the CDR3 with reference TRBV2 and TRBJ2-3 gives the whole variable domain EPEVTQTPSHQVTQMGQEVILRCVPISNHLYFYWYRQILGQKVEFLVSFYNNEISEKSEIFDDQFSVERPDGSNFTLKIRSTKLEDSAMYFCASISLGSTDTQYFGPGTRLTVL.

The gene calls are TRBV5-6 and TRBJ2-3; D is uncertain. V was shortened by 4 bases and J by 6 bases, with 6 bases between the two germline ends. Germline loops: CDR1 SGHDT, CDR2 YYEEEE. The CDR3 is made up of 11 amino acids. DNA of the CDR3: TGTGCCAGCAGCCTGATGGATACGCAGTATTTT. Its translation: CASSLMDTQYF.

This chain connects TRBV18 to TRBJ2-7, with 7 bases that match TRBD1. The V gene end was trimmed by 5 bases and the J gene end by 5 bases; junction bases not matched to a gene: 6. This CDR3 has 13 residues. The germline CDR1 and CDR2 sequences are KGHSH and LQKENI. CDR3 in amino acids: CASSNRDSHEQYF. Written as DNA, the CDR3 is TGTGCCAGCTCAAACCGGGACAGCCACGAGCAGTACTTC.

This clone was observed a few times. An end of the junction differs from the germline gene, which may be a read error. The chain is built from TRBV7-2 and TRBJ1-1, with TRBD1 as a possible D gene (6 bases). The CDR3 is made up of 12 amino acids. CDR1 SGHTA and CDR2 FQGNSA come from the germline V gene. CDR3 DNA sequence: TGTGCCAGCACCTTAGGGGGGACTGAAGCTTTCTTT. It encodes CASTLGGTEAFF.

J is TRBJ1-1 and V is TRBV6-5; TRBD1 is a possible D gene (5 bases). V was trimmed by 8 bases and J by 4 bases, leaving 11 bases between them. The CDR3 length is 12 residues. Germline lookup yields CDR1 MNHEY and CDR2 SVGAGI. The CDR3 coding sequence is TGTGCCAGCGGCCAGGGTGGCACTGAAGCTTTCTTT. It specifies CASGQGGTEAFF.

This clone has a handful of counts. The V call is TRBV6-6, the J call TRBJ1-6, with D possibly being TRBD1 (6 bases). Germline values: CDR1 MNHNY, CDR2 SVGAGI (reference sequence). The CDR3 contains 12 residues. V was cut by 5 bases and J by 7 bases, with 6 bases left in between. The CDR3 DNA reads as TGTGCCAGCAGTCAGGGGAATTCACCCCTCCACTTT. As protein: CASSQGNSPLHF.